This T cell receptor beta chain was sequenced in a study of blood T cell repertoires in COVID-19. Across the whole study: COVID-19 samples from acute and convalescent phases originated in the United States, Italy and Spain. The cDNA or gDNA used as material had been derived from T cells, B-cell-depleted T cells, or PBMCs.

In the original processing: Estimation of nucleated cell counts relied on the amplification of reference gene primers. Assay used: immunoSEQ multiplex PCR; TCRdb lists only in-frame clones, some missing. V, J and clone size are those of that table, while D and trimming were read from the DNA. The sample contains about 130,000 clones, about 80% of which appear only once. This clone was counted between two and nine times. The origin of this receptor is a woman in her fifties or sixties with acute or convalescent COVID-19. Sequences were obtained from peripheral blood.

This CDR3 is CASSAEGQGGYTF. The CDR3 coding sequence is TGTGCCAGCAGCGCTGAGGGACAGGGGGGCTACACCTTC. The chain employs TRBV2 and TRBJ1-2; TRBD1 agrees at 10 bases. Germline V gene sequence: CDR1 SNHLY, CDR2 FYNNEI. V was clipped by 6 bases and J by 8 bases; unmatched bases: 6. The CDR3 totals 13 residues.